The 5 T cell receptor beta chains reported below all come from one sample, sequenced in a study of shared clonotypes between healthy human individuals (dated by TCRdb to about 2020). Libraries were built with the immunoSEQ multiplex PCR assay. This is the immuneACCESS table as TCRdb keeps it, with only in-frame sequences that have V and J called. A part of the clones is gone; compared with another copy, unresolved V genes explain less than half, and the rest is unexplained. The sample yields more than 2 million clones; 90% to 95% were counted once. Around 0.13% of the sample goes to the ten largest clones. Sequenced sample: naive CD4+ T cells sorted from blood. The intended sense of this specimen's cell subset or site label: CD45RA+ positively selected. The receptors here all came from a young man in good health.

V usage is TRBV6-5 and J usage is TRBJ1-5; 7 nucleotides line up with TRBD1. Germline CDR1 reads MNHEY; CDR2 reads SVGAGI. After removal of 6 bases from V and 2 bases from J, the junction contained 4 bases not matched to a gene. This CDR3 has 14 residues. The CDR3 DNA reads TGTGCCAGCAGAGGCGGACAGGGCAATCAGCCCCAGCATTTT. Its translation: CASRGGQGNQPQHF.

This chain uses TRBV6-5 with TRBJ2-6; D unresolved. Germline V gene sequence: CDR1 MNHEY, CDR2 SVGAGI. This CDR3 region has 12 residues. Trimming pared 8 bases from V and 3 bases from J, leaving 5 bases between. As DNA, the CDR3 is TGTGCCAGCGGTGGTGGGGCCAACGTCCTGACTTTC. This sequence encodes CASGGGANVLTF.

The chain joins TRBV28 to TRBJ2-7, with TRBD1 matching 8 bases. The CDR3 is 15 residues long. CDR1 is MDHEN and CDR2 is SYDVKM in the germline V gene. The V and J ends lost 3 bases and 2 bases, in that order; junction bases with no gene match: 6. CDR3 nucleotides: TGTGCCAGCAGTTTTGCCGACAGGGGACCCTACGAGCAGTACTTC. Translation gives CASSFADRGPYEQYF.

A remark on this clone: This sample also contains other DNA sequences that code for the same CDR3. The chain uses TRBV10-3 and TRBJ2-7; 11 nucleotides align to TRBD2. Unmatched junction bases numbered 3, after V lost 5 bases and J lost 0 bases. Per the germline V gene, CDR1 is ENHRY and CDR2 is SYGVKD. This CDR3 region has 15 residues. The DNA of the CDR3 is TGTGCCATCAGTCCCGGGACTAGCGGCTCCTACGAGCAGTACTTC. It specifies CAISPGTSGSYEQYF.

V usage is TRBV30 and J usage is TRBJ2-7; 9 positions match TRBD1. The CDR3 runs 15 residues. Germline V lookup: CDR1 GTSNPN, CDR2 SVGIG (reference sequence). Trimming at V came to 2 bases and at J to 4 bases, leaving 9 bases not matched to a gene. In nucleotides, the CDR3 is TGTGCCTGGAGTCGACAGGGACAGGGTCGGTACGAGCAGTACTTC. It specifies CAWSRQGQGRYEQYF.